This T cell receptor beta chain was recorded in a study of cytomegalovirus exposure and HLA in healthy donors. The study, taken as a whole, reports: TCR beta sequences reportedly predicted most subjects' HLA-A and HLA-B alleles accurately.

PCR primers comprised 60 Vbeta and 13 Jbeta primers. Original data processing: An analysis that came later counted some 81 million unique TCR beta chains, approximately 10 million shared. Libraries were prepared by immunoSEQ multiplex PCR; TCRdb keeps only in-frame clonotypes and omits some of them. V, J and clone size are taken as reported in that table, and D and trimming were inferred from the DNA itself. This sample carries around 130,000 clones, 70% to 80% of them seen once, and the ten largest clones take about 2.7%. This clone was found a few times. The antigen is unknown. Germline V lookup: CDR1 MNHEY, CDR2 SVGAGI. V lost 2 bases and J lost 3; bases outside the gene matches: 7. This CDR3 comprises 15 residues.

The TCR was taken from a woman aged 55-69 years in good health and CMV-seropositive. The sample consisted of PBMCs. The chain couples TRBV6-5 to TRBJ2-7, with 7 nucleotides matching TRBD1. The CDR3 sequence is CASSYGDREIYEQYF. The CDR3 DNA follows: TGTGCCAGCAGTTACGGAGACAGGGAAATCTACGAGCAGTACTTC.